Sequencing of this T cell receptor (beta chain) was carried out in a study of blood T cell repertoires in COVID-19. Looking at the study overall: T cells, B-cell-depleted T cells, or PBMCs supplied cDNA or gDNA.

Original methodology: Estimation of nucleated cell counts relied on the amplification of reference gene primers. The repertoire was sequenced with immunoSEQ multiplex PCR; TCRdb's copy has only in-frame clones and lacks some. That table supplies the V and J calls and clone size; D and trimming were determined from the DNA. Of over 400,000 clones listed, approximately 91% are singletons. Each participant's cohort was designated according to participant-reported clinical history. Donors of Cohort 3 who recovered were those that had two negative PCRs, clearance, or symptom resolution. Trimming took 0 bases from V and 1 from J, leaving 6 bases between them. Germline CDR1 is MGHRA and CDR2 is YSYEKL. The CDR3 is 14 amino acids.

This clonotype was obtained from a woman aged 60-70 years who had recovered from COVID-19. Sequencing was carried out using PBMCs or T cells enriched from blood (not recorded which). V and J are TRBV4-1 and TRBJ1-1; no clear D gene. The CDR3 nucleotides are TGCGCCAGCAGCCAAGAAGGCGGGAACACTGAAGCTTTCTTT. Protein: CASSQEGGNTEAFF.